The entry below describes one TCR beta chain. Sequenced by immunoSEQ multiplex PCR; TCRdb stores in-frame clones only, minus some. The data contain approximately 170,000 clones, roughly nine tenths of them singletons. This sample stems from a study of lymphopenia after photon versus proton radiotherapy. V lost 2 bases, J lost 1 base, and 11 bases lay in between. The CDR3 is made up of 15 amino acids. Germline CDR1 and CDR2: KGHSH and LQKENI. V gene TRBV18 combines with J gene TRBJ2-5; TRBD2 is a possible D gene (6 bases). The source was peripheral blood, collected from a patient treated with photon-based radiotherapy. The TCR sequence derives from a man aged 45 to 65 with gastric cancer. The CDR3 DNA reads TGTGCCAGCTCACCATACGGGAGTCCCCAAGAGACCCAGTACTTC. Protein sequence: CASSPYGSPQETQYF.